This is a list of T cell receptor beta chains from one sample in a study of control samples from healthy donors and cancer patients. Sequencing used immunoSEQ multiplex PCR; TCRdb keeps in-frame clones, though not all of them. The table has about 89,000 clones, under 90% seen once; the top ten hold 2% to 2.5%. The sequenced material came from blood. Every receptor here comes from a woman between 35 and 50 years old in good health. CDR3s include the opening cysteine and the closing phenylalanine or tryptophan. A D gene is named only where the DNA matches it firmly. Where a row states a size, it is once, few, many or the class of an expanded clone; other rows omit it.

d_gene	abundance	j_gene	v_gene	len	CDR3nt	CDR3aa
-	-	TRBJ2-7	TRBV6-5	13	TGTGCCAGCACCAGTGACAGGTCCTACGAGCAGTACTTC	CASTSDRSYEQYF
-	once	TRBJ1-2	TRBV28	16	TGTGCCAGCAGTTTACGGGAGGGGAGGGCTAACTATGGCTACACCTTC	CASSLREGRANYGYTF
TRBD2	-	TRBJ2-5	TRBV4-2	15	TGTGCCAGCAGCCAAGAGCGGGGGGGCCAAGAGACCCAGTACTTC	CASSQERGGQETQYF
-	-	TRBJ1-5	TRBV3-1/TRBV3-2	13	TGTGCCAGCAGCCCGGGCGGCAGGGGTGGGGAGCATTTT	CASSPGGRGGEHF
-	-	TRBJ1-2	TRBV11-3	13	TGTGCCAGCAGCCCCGGGTCTAACTATGGCTACACCTTC	CASSPGSNYGYTF
TRBD2	-	TRBJ2-5	TRBV9	16	TGTGCCAGCAGCGCATTCGAAGGACTAGCTCAAGAGACCCAGTACTTC	CASSAFEGLAQETQYF
-	-	TRBJ1-5	TRBV27	13	TGTGCCAGCAGTTTAGGAAGCAATCAGCCCCAGCATTTT	CASSLGSNQPQHF
-	-	TRBJ2-7	TRBV12-5	15	TGTGCTAGTGGATTTACAGGGCCCGCCACCTACGAGCAGTACTTC	CASGFTGPATYEQYF
-	-	TRBJ1-1	TRBV7-8	14	TGTGCCAGCAGCTTAGCGTTGGGGAGGACTGAAGCTTTCTTT	CASSLALGRTEAFF
-	-	TRBJ1-1	TRBV9	15	TGTGCCAGCAGCCCCCGACAGGACATGAACACTGAAGCTTTCTTT	CASSPRQDMNTEAFF
-	-	TRBJ1-1	TRBV3-1/TRBV3-2	13	TGTGCCAGCAGCGCAGAGGGACAAAATCGCGCTTTCTTT	CASSAEGQNRAFF
TRBD1	-	TRBJ1-5	TRBV19	15	TGTGCCAGTAGGGGGACAGGGGGCAATAATCAGCCCCAGCATTTT	CASRGTGGNNQPQHF
-	-	TRBJ1-1	TRBV7-2	14	TGTGCCAGCAGCTTAGATTTGGGGGCCACTGAAGCTTTCTTT	CASSLDLGATEAFF
-	-	TRBJ1-1	TRBV6-2/TRBV6-3	16	TGTGCCAGCAGTCGGGACTGGGGGACCCCACCCCTTGAAGCTTTCTTT	CASSRDWGTPPLEAFF
-	-	TRBJ1-3	TRBV4-2	16	TGTGCCAGCAGCCAAACTCAGGACAACTCTGGAAACACCATATATTTT	CASSQTQDNSGNTIYF
-	-	TRBJ2-2	TRBV2	15	TGTGCCAGCAGTGCCCTAGCCGGAGAGACCGGGGAGCTGTTTTTT	CASSALAGETGELFF
TRBD2	-	TRBJ2-7	TRBV11-3	14	TGTGCCAGCAGCTCCAGCGGGGCCGAGGGCGAGCAGTACTTC	CASSSSGAEGEQYF
-	-	TRBJ2-1	TRBV11-3	16	TGTGCCAGCAGCTTAGATGGGTCAGGCTCCTACAATGAGCAGTTCTTC	CASSLDGSGSYNEQFF
TRBD1	-	TRBJ1-5	TRBV24-1	19	TGTGCCACCAGTGAATCGACAGGGAGTGGCCTAGGGAGCAATCAGCCCCAGCATTTT	CATSESTGSGLGSNQPQHF
-	-	TRBJ2-2	TRBV7-9	16	TGTGCCAGCAGCTCCGAAAGAGGGCCCTTTAACGGGGAGCTGTTTTTT	CASSSERGPFNGELFF
-	-	TRBJ1-2	TRBV18	12	TGTGCCAGCTCACCCGACCGGGCTGGCTACACCTTC	CASSPDRAGYTF
-	-	TRBJ1-6	TRBV5-1	14	TGCGCCAGCAGCTTTGGTCGGGAGGACTCACCCCTCCACTTT	CASSFGREDSPLHF
TRBD2	-	TRBJ2-3	TRBV10-3	18	TGTGCCATCAGTGGACTAGCGGGGGGCTCCGCTATCACAGATACGCAGTATTTT	CAISGLAGGSAITDTQYF
-	-	TRBJ2-3	TRBV2	15	TGTGCCAGCCGCCCTGCCGGGGTGAGCACAGATACGCAGTATTTT	CASRPAGVSTDTQYF
-	-	TRBJ1-5	TRBV7-2	16	TGTGCCAGCAGCCAAGGGGTGCCCTTGAGCAATCAGCCCCAGCATTTT	CASSQGVPLSNQPQHF
-	-	TRBJ2-7	TRBV5-1	14	TGCGCCAGCAGCTACCGGGGGGCAATGGACGAGCAGTACTTC	CASSYRGAMDEQYF
-	-	TRBJ1-6	TRBV7-2	16	TGTGCCAGCAGCTTAGAAGGGGCGTCCTATAATTCACCCCTCCACTTT	CASSLEGASYNSPLHF
-	-	TRBJ2-7	TRBV10-1	15	TGCGCCAGCAGTGAGCCTGGGTCAGGTTGGTACGAGCAGTACTTC	CASSEPGSGWYEQYF
-	-	TRBJ2-2	TRBV5-1	17	TGCGCCAGCAGCTTGGAAGTTACAGGGTTGGGCACCGGGGAGCTGTTTTTT	CASSLEVTGLGTGELFF
TRBD1	few	TRBJ1-2	TRBV5-1	14	TGCGCCAGCAGCTTGGATACAGGGGATGTTGGCTACACCTTC	CASSLDTGDVGYTF
-	-	TRBJ1-4	TRBV30	10	TGTGCCTGGGGAAATGAAAAACTGTTTTTT	CAWGNEKLFF
TRBD1	-	TRBJ2-7	TRBV18	15	TGTGCCAGCTCCCACGGACAGGGGCAGAGGTACGAGCAGTACTTC	CASSHGQGQRYEQYF
-	-	TRBJ2-1	TRBV11-3	16	TGTGCCAGCAGCAGAGTTGGGGGACAGAGGGGAGGTGAGCAGTTCTTC	CASSRVGGQRGGEQFF
-	-	TRBJ1-1	TRBV5-8	13	TGTGCCAGCAGCTTGGGTCGGAACACTGAAGCTTTCTTT	CASSLGRNTEAFF
TRBD1	-	TRBJ1-4	TRBV2	14	TGTGCCAGCAGGCCGGGACAGGGGGCGGAAAAACTGTTTTTT	CASRPGQGAEKLFF
-	-	TRBJ2-3	TRBV9	16	TGTGCCAGCAGCGTAGAGGGGCTCCTAGGGACAGATACGCAGTATTTT	CASSVEGLLGTDTQYF